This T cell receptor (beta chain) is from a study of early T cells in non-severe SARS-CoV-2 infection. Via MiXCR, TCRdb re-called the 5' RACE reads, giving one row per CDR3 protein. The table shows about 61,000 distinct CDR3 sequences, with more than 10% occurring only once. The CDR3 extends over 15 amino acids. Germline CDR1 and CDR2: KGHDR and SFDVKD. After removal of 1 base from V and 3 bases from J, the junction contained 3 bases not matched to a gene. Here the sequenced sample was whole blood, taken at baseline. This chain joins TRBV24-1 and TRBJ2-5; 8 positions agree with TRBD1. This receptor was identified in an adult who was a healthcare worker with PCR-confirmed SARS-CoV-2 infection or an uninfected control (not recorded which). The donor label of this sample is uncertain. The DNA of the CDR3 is TGTGCCACCAGTGATTTTGGACAGGGAAAAGAGACCCAGTACTTC. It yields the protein CATSDFGQGKETQYF.